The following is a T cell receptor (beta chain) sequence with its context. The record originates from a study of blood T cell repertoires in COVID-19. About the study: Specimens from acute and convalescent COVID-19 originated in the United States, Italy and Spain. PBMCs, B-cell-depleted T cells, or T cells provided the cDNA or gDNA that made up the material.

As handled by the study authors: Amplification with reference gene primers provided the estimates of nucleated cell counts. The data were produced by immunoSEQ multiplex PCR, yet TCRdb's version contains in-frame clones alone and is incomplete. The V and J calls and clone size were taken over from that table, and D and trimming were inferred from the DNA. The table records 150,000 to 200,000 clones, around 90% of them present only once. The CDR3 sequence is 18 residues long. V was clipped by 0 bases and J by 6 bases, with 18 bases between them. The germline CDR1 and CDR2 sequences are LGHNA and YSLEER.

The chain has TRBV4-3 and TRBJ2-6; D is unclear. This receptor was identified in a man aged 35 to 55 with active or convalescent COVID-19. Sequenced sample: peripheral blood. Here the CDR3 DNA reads TGCGCCAGCAGCCAAGATCTTGCCCTGGCTCGCTTGGCCAACGTCCTGACTTTC. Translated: CASSQDLALARLANVLTF.